This TCR beta chain was recovered during a study of T cells in Graves' hyperthyroidism and ophthalmopathy. J was trimmed by 3 bases and V by 10 bases; bases with no gene match: 6. Per germline, CDR1 SNHLY and CDR2 FYNNEI. The CDR3 contains 14 residues. TCR beta CDR3 sequences were amplified from RNA transcripts. The HTBI primer set drove a first-round RT-PCR of the TCR CDR3. Each CDR3 protein gets one entry after TCRdb re-called the multiplex PCR reads with MiXCR. The sample contains about 360,000 distinct CDR3 sequences, over 10% of which appear only once. PBMCs were sourced from approximately 10 ml fresh peripheral blood.

The clonotype was recovered from a woman under 30 with Graves' hyperthyroidism. The V gene is TRBV2, the J gene TRBJ2-5; 12 nucleotides line up with TRBD1. Sequenced material: blood. The CDR3 loop is CATSGTGGEETQYF. CDR3 coding DNA: TGTGCCACCTCCGGGACAGGGGGCGAAGAGACCCAGTACTTC.